These 14 T cell receptor beta chains originate from one sample sequenced in a study of T cells in narcolepsy. Profiling relied on immunoSEQ multiplex PCR, and the TCRdb table lists in-frame clones only, not all of them. The sample consists of over 30,000 clones, under 85% of them appearing once. Input material: CD45RA- memory CD4+ T cells from PBMCs. These TCRs come from a human donor with narcolepsy.

This clone occurred a few times. As DNA, the CDR3 is TGTGCCAGCAGCCCAAGAGGGGGGACAGGGTATGGGGCCAACGTCCTGACTTTC. Its protein is CASSPRGGTGYGANVLTF. The V and J genes are TRBV7-2 and TRBJ2-6, with 9 bases aligning to TRBD1. This CDR3 has 18 amino acids. Looked up from germline, CDR1 is SGHTA and CDR2 is FQGNSA. V shed 5 bases and J 3 bases; nucleotides not matched to a gene: 11.

The CDR3 here is CASSAAGGGRNQPQHF. The CDR3 DNA reads TGTGCCAGTAGTGCAGCTGGGGGAGGGCGGAATCAGCCCCAGCATTTT. J is TRBJ1-5 and V is TRBV19; tentative D call: TRBD1 (5 bases). CDR1 and CDR2 from the germline V gene are LNHDA and SQIVND (reference sequence). The ends were cut back, 5 bases at V and 4 bases at J, with 18 bases in the middle. This CDR3 region has 16 residues.

V usage is TRBV28 and J usage is TRBJ2-1, with D tentatively TRBD2 (6 bases). Trimming took 6 bases from V and 7 from J, leaving 10 bases between them. The CDR3 runs 12 residues. Germline loops: CDR1 MDHEN, CDR2 SYDVKM. This CDR3 is CASSRDWNEQFF. Written as DNA, the CDR3 is TGTGCCAGCAGCCGGGACTGGAATGAGCAGTTCTTC.

This chain links TRBV11-1 with TRBJ2-1; tentatively, D is TRBD1 or TRBD2 (6 bases each). There are 13 residues in the CDR3. Looked up from germline, CDR1 is SGHAT and CDR2 is FQDESV (reference sequence). The CDR3 sequence: CGVLGGPSNEQFF. The CDR3 coding sequence is TGTGGGGTTTTAGGGGGGCCATCCAATGAGCAGTTCTTC.

This rearrangement joins TRBV4-3 to TRBJ2-3; 8 bases align to TRBD2. J gave up 4 bases and V 4 bases, and 13 bases lay outside the gene matches. The CDR3 consists of 17 residues. Germline CDR1 and CDR2: LGHNA and YSLEER. The CDR3 DNA reads TGCGCCAGCAGCCTCGGAGATCTAGCGGGCTATGCAGATACGCAGTATTTT. Translation: CASSLGDLAGYADTQYF.

The V and J genes are TRBV21-1 and TRBJ2-7. TRBV21-1 is a documented pseudogene. The CDR3 runs 16 residues. The CDR3 here is CASSKLTEINNYEQYV. CDR3 DNA: TGTGCCAGCAGCAAACTTACTGAGATTAACAATTACGAGCAGTACGTC.

This clone was detected a few times. The rearrangement uses TRBV25-1 and TRBJ2-2; D might be TRBD1 (6 bases). The CDR3 loop spans 15 amino acids. CDR1 and CDR2 (germline): MGHDK, SYGVNS. The V end was cut by 6 bases, the J end by 6 bases, with 17 bases between. CDR3 DNA: TGTGCCAGCAGGACTACAGGGCGTGAGGCCGGGGAGCTGTTTTTT. It codes for CASRTTGREAGELFF.

This clone was detected only a few times. This rearrangement joins TRBV2 to TRBJ1-1; D is uncertain. The CDR3 is made up of 15 amino acids. The germline V gene has CDR1 SNHLY and CDR2 FYNNEI. The V gene lost 6 bases and the J gene lost 0 bases, with 14 bases spanning the gap. This CDR3 is CASRPLRTVNTEAFF. CDR3 DNA: TGTGCCAGCAGACCCCTCCGGACGGTGAACACTGAAGCTTTCTTT.

The chain joins TRBV6-6 to TRBJ1-2; D is uncertain. Germline-derived CDR1 and CDR2 are MNHNY and SVGAGI (reference sequence). Trimming pared 5 bases from V and 4 bases from J, leaving 5 bases between. The CDR3 covers 11 residues. DNA for the CDR3: TGTGCCAGCAGTCAAACCTATGGCTACACCTTC. Protein: CASSQTYGYTF.

The chain recombines TRBV11-2 with TRBJ1-1; D is unresolved. Trimming took 6 bases from V and 1 from J, leaving 18 bases between them. CDR3 length equals 16 residues. The germline V gene has CDR1 SGHAT and CDR2 FQNNGV. The CDR3 spells CASRLTATLRNTEAFF. CDR3 bases: TGTGCCAGCAGGTTAACAGCGACTCTAAGGAACACTGAAGCTTTCTTT.

The CDR3 loop is CASSHRGLDTQYF. CDR3 DNA sequence: TGTGCCAGCAGCCACAGGGGATTAGATACGCAGTATTTT. The chain joins TRBV7-9 to TRBJ2-3; 7 bases align to TRBD1. With 5 bases clipped from V and 5 bases from J, the junction kept 4 bases outside the gene matches. This CDR3 is 13 amino acids long. CDR1 and CDR2 (germline): SEHNR, FQNEAQ (reference sequence).

In DNA, the CDR3 is TGCAGTGCTCAGGGATATGGCTACACCTTC. Protein product: CSAQGYGYTF. The rearrangement uses TRBV20-1 and TRBJ1-2, with TRBD1 as a possible D gene (5 bases). Trimming took 5 bases from V and 5 from J, leaving 6 bases between them. The V gene's germline CDR1 is DFQATT and CDR2 SNEGSKA (reference sequence). This CDR3 comprises 10 residues.

V and J are TRBV19 and TRBJ2-3, with 10 bases lining up with TRBD2. The CDR3 length is 16 residues. J lost 4 bases, V lost 5 bases, and 9 bases had no gene match. Germline assignment: CDR1 LNHDA and CDR2 SQIVND (reference sequence). The CDR3 sequence is CASSALSSGGPDTQYF. The CDR3, as DNA: TGTGCCAGTAGTGCCCTTTCTAGCGGGGGCCCAGATACGCAGTATTTT.

The genes are TRBV7-6 and TRBJ2-2, with 7 bases lining up with TRBD1. The CDR3 spans 16 residues. From germline, CDR1 is SGHVS and CDR2 FNYEAQ. Trimming cost V 4 bases and J 2 bases; bases outside gene matches: 7. The DNA of the CDR3 is TGTGCCAGCAGCTCCGGACAGGCTCATAACACCGGGGAGCTGTTTTTT. It yields the protein CASSSGQAHNTGELFF.